Listed below are T cell receptor beta chains from one sample, sequenced in a study of response to subunit inactivated influenza vaccine. MiXCR was run by TCRdb on the RT-PCR reads, yielding one entry per CDR3 protein. The sample shows about half a million distinct CDR3 sequences, approximately 11% of them seen only once. The sequences come from PBMCs from blood, collected roughly 48 days after vaccination. The receptors originated from a man over 45 who received an inactivated influenza vaccine. Each CDR3 is given without its conserved first and last residue. A D gene is named only where the DNA matches it firmly.

d_call: TRBD1
v_call: TRBV5-1
j_call: TRBJ1-6
cdr3_aa: ASSLDTGGLTPLH

d_call: NA
v_call: TRBV6-5
j_call: TRBJ2-5
cdr3_aa: ASRDFQETQY

d_call: NA
v_call: TRBV12-3/TRBV12-4
j_call: TRBJ2-2
cdr3_aa: ATKALPLGNTGELF

d_call: NA
v_call: TRBV5-1
j_call: TRBJ1-4
cdr3_aa: ASSLVAVGEKLF

d_call: NA
v_call: TRBV20-1
j_call: TRBJ2-2
cdr3_aa: SASSTLHRELF

d_call: NA
v_call: TRBV9
j_call: TRBJ2-4
cdr3_aa: ASSVAPGPDKGKNIQY

d_call: NA
v_call: TRBV20-1
j_call: TRBJ2-3
cdr3_aa: SASRQPNTQY

d_call: NA
v_call: TRBV2
j_call: TRBJ1-1
cdr3_aa: ASSQGYTEAF

d_call: NA
v_call: TRBV11-2
j_call: TRBJ2-1
cdr3_aa: ASSLLVEQF

d_call: NA
v_call: TRBV10-3
j_call: TRBJ2-5
cdr3_aa: AISDGRQETQY

d_call: NA
v_call: TRBV12-3/TRBV12-4
j_call: TRBJ1-5
cdr3_aa: ASSLRGFGQPQH

d_call: NA
v_call: TRBV28
j_call: TRBJ2-7
cdr3_aa: ASRKPVYEQY

d_call: NA
v_call: TRBV20-1
j_call: TRBJ1-3
cdr3_aa: SARVVRAGAGNTIY

d_call: NA
v_call: TRBV29-1
j_call: TRBJ2-6
cdr3_aa: SGLFSSGANVLT

d_call: NA
v_call: TRBV7-9
j_call: TRBJ2-7
cdr3_aa: ASSTTGAQEQY

d_call: TRBD1
v_call: TRBV12-3/TRBV12-4
j_call: TRBJ2-7
cdr3_aa: ASRRTGLYEQY

d_call: NA
v_call: TRBV4-3
j_call: TRBJ2-1
cdr3_aa: ASRLTPGTAADEQF